In its sample, the clone carrying this T cell receptor beta chain was seen a few times. This specimen belongs to a study of cytomegalovirus exposure and HLA in healthy donors. After removal of 0 bases from V and 5 bases from J, the junction contained 10 bases not matched to a gene. The CDR3 is made up of 17 amino acids. In germline, CDR1 is MNHEY, CDR2 SMNVEV (reference sequence). Vbeta (60) and Jbeta (13) primers were used in the PCR. Sequencing was performed with immunoSEQ multiplex PCR; in TCRdb, only in-frame clones are kept and a portion is missing. This sample has around 190,000 clones, with around three quarters found just once.

V gene TRBV27 combines with J gene TRBJ1-1; 9 positions match TRBD1. Sequenced material: PBMCs. The TCR comes from a man aged 40-55 years in good health and CMV-seronegative. Here the CDR3 reads CASSLSTGGRSVTEAFF. CDR3 in DNA: TGTGCCAGCAGTTTATCGACAGGGGGGAGATCGGTAACTGAAGCTTTCTTT.